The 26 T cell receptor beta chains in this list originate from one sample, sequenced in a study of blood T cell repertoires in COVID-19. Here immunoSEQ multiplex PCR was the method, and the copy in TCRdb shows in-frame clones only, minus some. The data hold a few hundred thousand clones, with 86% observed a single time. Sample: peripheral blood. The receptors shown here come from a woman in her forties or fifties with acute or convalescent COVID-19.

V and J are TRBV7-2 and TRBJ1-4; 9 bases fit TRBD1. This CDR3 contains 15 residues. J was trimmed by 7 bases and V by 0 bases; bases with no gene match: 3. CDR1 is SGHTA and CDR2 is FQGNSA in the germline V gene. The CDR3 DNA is TGTGCCAGCAGCTTAGCGGGACAGGGTTCTGAAAAACTGTTTTTT. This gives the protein CASSLAGQGSEKLFF. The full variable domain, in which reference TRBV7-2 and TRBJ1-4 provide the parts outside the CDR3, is GAGVSQSPSNKVTEKGKDVELRCDPISGHTALYWYRQSLGQGLEFLIYFQGNSAPDKSGLPSDRFSAERTGGSVSTLTIQRTQQEDSAVYLCASSLAGQGSEKLFFGSGTQLSVL.

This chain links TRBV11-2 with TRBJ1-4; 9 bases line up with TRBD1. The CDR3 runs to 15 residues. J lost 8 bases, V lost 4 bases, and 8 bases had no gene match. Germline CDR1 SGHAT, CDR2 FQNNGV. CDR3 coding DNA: TGTGCCAGCAGCTCTACCGGGACAGGGCGAGAAAAACTGTTTTTT. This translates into CASSSTGTGREKLFF.

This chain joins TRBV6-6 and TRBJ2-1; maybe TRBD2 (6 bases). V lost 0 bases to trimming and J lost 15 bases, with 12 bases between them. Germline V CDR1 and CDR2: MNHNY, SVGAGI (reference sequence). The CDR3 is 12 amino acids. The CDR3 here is CASSYSSGGPFF. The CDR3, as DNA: TGTGCCAGCAGTTACTCTAGCGGAGGGCCGTTCTTC.

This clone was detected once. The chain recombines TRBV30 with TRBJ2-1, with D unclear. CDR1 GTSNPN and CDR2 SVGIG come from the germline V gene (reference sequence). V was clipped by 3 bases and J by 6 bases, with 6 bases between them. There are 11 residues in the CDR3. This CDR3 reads CAWSDINEQFF. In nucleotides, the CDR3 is TGTGCCTGGAGCGACATCAATGAGCAGTTCTTC.

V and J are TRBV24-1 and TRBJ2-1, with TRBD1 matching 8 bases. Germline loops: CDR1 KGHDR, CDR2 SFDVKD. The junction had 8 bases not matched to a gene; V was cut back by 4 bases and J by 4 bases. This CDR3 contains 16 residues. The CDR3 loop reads CATSDPDRGVYNEQFF. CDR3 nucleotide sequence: TGTGCCACCAGTGACCCCGACAGGGGCGTATACAATGAGCAGTTCTTC.

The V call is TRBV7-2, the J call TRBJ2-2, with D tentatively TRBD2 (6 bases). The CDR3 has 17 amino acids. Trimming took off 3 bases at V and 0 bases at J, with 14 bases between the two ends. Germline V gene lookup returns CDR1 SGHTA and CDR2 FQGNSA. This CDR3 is CASSLTWGEANTGELFF. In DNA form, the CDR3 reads TGTGCCAGCAGCTTGACTTGGGGGGAAGCGAACACCGGGGAGCTGTTTTTT.

The CDR3 region is CASSWTSGRNSEQFF. The CDR3 DNA reads as TGTGCCAGCAGCTGGACTAGCGGGAGGAACAGTGAGCAGTTCTTC. The chain is built from TRBV5-4 and TRBJ2-1, with 14 bases that match TRBD2. V shed 3 bases, J shed 9 bases, and the junction held 5 bases outside the gene matches. The germline gives CDR1 SGHNT, CDR2 YYREEE (reference sequence). The CDR3 consists of 15 residues. Filled out from reference TRBV5-4 and TRBJ2-1, the complete variable domain reads ETGVTQSPTHLIKTRGQQVTLRCSSQSGHNTVSWYQQALGQGPQFIFQYYREEENGRGNFPPRFSGLQFPNYSSELNVNALELDDSALYLCASSWTSGRNSEQFFGPGTRLTVL.

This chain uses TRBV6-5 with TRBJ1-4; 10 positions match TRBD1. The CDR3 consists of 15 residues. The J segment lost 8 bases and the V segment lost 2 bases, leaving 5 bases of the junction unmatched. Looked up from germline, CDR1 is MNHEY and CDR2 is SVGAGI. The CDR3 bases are TGTGCCAGCAGTTACCTGAGACAGGGGGCGGAAAAACTGTTTTTT. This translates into CASSYLRQGAEKLFF.

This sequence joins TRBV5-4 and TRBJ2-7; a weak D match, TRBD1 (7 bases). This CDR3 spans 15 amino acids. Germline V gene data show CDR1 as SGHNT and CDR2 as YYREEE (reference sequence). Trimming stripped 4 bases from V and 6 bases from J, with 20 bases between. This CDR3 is CASSHRRDSGLEQYF. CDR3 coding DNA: TGTGCCAGCAGCCATAGGCGGGACAGTGGTCTCGAGCAGTACTTC.

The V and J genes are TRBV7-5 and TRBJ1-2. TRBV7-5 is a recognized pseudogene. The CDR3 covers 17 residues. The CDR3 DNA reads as TGTGCCAGAAGCCCCGTGGGTGGAGTGGCGGAACCCTATGGCTACACCTTC. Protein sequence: CARSPVGGVAEPYGYTF.

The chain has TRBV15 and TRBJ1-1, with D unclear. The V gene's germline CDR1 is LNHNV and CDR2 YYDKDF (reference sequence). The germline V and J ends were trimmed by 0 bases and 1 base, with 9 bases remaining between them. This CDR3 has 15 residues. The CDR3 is CATSREAGANTEAFF. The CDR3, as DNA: TGTGCCACCAGCAGAGAGGCGGGTGCGAACACTGAAGCTTTCTTT. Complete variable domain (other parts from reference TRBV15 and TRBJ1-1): DAMVIQNPRYQVTQFGKPVTLSCSQTLNHNVMYWYQQKSSQAPKLLFHYYDKDFNNEADTPDNFQSRRPNTSFCFLDIRSPGLGDTAMYLCATSREAGANTEAFFGQGTRLTVV.

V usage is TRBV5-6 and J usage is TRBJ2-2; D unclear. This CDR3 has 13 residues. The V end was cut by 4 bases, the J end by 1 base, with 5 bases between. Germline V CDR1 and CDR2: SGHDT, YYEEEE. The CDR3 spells CASSPVNTGELFF. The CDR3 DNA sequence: TGTGCCAGCAGCCCTGTGAACACCGGGGAGCTGTTTTTT.

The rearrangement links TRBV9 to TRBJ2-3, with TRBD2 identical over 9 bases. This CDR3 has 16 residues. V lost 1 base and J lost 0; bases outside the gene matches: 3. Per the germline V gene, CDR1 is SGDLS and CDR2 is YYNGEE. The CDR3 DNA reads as TGTGCCAGCAGCGTATGGCGGGAGGGGAGCACAGATACGCAGTATTTT. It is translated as CASSVWREGSTDTQYF.

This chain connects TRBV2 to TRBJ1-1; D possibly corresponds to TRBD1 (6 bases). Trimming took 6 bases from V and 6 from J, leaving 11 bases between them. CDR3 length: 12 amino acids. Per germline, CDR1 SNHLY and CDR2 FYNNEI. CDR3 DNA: TGTGCCAGCAGAGAATGGACAGCTGAAGCTTTCTTT. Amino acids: CASREWTAEAFF.

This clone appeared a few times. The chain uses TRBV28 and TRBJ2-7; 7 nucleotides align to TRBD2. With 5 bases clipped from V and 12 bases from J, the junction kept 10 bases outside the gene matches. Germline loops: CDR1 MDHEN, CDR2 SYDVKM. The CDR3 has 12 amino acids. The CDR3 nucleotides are TGTGCCAGCAGTACCAGACTAGCCAGGACGTACTTC. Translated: CASSTRLARTYF.

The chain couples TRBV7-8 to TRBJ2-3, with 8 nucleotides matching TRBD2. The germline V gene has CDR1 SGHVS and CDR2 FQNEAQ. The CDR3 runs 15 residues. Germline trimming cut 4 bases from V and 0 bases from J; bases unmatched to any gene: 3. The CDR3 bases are TGTGCCAGCAGCTCATCTAGCGGGAGCACAGATACGCAGTATTTT. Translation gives CASSSSSGSTDTQYF.

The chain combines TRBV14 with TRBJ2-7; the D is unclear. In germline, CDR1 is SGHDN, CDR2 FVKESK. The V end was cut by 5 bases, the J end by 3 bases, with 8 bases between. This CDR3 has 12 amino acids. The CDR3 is CASSDSYYEQYF. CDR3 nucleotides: TGTGCCAGCAGCGACTCTTACTACGAGCAGTACTTC.

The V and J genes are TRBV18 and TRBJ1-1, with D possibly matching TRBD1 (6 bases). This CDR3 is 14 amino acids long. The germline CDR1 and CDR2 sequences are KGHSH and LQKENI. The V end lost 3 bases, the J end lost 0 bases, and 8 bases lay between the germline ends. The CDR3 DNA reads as TGTGCCAGCTCACCGAACAGGGTGAACACTGAAGCTTTCTTT. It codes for CASSPNRVNTEAFF.

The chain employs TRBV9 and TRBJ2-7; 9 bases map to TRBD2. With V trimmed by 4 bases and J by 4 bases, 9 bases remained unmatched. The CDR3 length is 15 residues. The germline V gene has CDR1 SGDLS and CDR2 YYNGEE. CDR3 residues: CASSPRATSGYEQYF. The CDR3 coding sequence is TGTGCCAGCAGCCCCCGGGCGACTAGCGGATACGAGCAGTACTTC.

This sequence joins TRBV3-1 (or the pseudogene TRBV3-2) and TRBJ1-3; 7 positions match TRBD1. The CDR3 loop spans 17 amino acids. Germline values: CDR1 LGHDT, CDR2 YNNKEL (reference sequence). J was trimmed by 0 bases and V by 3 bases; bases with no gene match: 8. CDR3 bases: TGTGCCAGCAGCCAGTTTTGGGACAGCGGCTCTGGAAACACCATATATTTT. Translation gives CASSQFWDSGSGNTIYF.

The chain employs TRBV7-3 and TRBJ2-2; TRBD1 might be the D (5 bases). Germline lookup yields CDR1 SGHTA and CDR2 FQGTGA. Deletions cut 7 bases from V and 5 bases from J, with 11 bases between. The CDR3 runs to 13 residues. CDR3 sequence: CASKYRGTGELFF. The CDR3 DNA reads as TGTGCCAGCAAATATAGGGGTACCGGGGAGCTGTTTTTT.

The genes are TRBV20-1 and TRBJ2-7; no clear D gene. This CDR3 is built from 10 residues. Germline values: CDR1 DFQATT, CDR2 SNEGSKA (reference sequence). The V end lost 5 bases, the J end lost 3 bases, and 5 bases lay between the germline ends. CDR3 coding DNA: TGCAGTGCTTACTACTACGAGCAGTACTTC. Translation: CSAYYYEQYF.

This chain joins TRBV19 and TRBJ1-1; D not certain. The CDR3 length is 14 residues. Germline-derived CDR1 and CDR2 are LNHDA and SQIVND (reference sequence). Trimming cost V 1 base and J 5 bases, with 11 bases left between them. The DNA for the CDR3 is TGTGCCAGTAGTATAGGTAGACGGAGTACTGAAGCTTTCTTT. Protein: CASSIGRRSTEAFF.

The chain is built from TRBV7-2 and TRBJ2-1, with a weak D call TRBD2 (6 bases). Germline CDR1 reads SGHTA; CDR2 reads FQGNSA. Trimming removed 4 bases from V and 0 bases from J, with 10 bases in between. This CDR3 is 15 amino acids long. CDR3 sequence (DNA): TGTGCCAGCAGCTCGGGACTCACCTCCTACAATGAGCAGTTCTTC. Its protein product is CASSSGLTSYNEQFF. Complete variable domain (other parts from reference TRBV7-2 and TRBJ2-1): GAGVSQSPSNKVTEKGKDVELRCDPISGHTALYWYRQSLGQGLEFLIYFQGNSAPDKSGLPSDRFSAERTGGSVSTLTIQRTQQEDSAVYLCASSSGLTSYNEQFFGPGTRLTVL.

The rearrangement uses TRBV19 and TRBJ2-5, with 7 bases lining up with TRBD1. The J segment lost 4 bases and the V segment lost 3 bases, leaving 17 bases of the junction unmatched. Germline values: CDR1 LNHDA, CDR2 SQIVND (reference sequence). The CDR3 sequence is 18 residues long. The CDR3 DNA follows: TGTGCCAGTAGTATTGGGGTGGCTTGGACAGGCCTCGGAGAGACCCAGTACTTC. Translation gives CASSIGVAWTGLGETQYF.

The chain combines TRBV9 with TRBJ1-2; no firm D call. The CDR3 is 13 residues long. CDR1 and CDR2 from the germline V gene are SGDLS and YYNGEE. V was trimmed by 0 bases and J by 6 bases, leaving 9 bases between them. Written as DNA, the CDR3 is TGTGCCAGCAGCGTAGGGGCGTCCGATGGCTACACCTTC. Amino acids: CASSVGASDGYTF. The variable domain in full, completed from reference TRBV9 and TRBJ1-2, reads DSGVTQTPKHLITATGQRVTLRCSPRSGDLSVYWYQQSLDQGLQFLIQYYNGEERAKGNILERFSAQQFPDLHSELNLSSLELGDSALYFCASSVGASDGYTFGSGTRLTVV.